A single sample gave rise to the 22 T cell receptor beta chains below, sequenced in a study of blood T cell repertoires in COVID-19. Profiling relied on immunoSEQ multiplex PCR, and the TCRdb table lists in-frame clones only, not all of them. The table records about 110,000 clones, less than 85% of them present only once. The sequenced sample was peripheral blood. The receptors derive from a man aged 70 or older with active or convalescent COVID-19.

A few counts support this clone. CDR3 amino acids: CASSLAGQGGVNYGYTF. In DNA, the CDR3 is TGCGCCAGCAGCTTGGCGGGTCAGGGAGGAGTTAACTATGGCTACACCTTC. V usage is TRBV5-1 and J usage is TRBJ1-2, with D possibly being TRBD1 (5 bases). V lost 0 bases and J lost 1, with 16 bases in between. The CDR3 totals 17 residues. CDR1 and CDR2 (germline): SGHRS, YFSETQ.

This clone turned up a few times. CDR3 sequence: CASSYVQGTEAFF. CDR3 DNA: TGTGCCAGCAGTTACGTCCAGGGAACTGAAGCTTTCTTT. This rearrangement joins TRBV6-5 to TRBJ1-1; D might be TRBD1 (5 bases). This CDR3 has 13 residues. V was shortened by 2 bases and J by 5 bases, with 9 bases between the two germline ends. Germline V lookup: CDR1 MNHEY, CDR2 SVGAGI.

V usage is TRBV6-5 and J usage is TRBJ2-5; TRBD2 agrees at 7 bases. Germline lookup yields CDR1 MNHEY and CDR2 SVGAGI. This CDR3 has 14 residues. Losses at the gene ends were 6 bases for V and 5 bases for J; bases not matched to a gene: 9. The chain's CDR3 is CASRRGSPLETQYF. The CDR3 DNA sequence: TGTGCCAGCAGACGCGGGAGCCCCCTGGAGACCCAGTACTTC.

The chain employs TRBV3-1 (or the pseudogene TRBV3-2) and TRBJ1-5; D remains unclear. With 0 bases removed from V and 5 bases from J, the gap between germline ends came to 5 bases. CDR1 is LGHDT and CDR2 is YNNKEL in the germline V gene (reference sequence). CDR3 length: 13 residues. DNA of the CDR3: TGTGCCAGCAGCCAAGATCGGGATCAGCCCCAGCATTTT. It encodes CASSQDRDQPQHF.

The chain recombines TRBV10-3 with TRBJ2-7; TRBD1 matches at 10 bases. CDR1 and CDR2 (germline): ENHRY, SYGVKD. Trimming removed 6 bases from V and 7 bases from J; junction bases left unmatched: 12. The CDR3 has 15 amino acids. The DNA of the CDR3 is TGTGCCATCAGAGGCCAGACAGGGGGCCGACCGGAGCAGTACTTC. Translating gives CAIRGQTGGRPEQYF.

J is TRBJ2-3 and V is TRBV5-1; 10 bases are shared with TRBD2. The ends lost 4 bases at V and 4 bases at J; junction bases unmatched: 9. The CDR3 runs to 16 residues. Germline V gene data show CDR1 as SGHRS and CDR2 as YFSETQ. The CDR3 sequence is CASSRASGSGADTQYF. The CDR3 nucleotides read TGCGCCAGCAGCCGTGCTAGCGGGAGTGGTGCAGATACGCAGTATTTT. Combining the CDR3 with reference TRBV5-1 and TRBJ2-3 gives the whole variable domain KAGVTQTPRYLIKTRGQQVTLSCSPISGHRSVSWYQQTPGQGLQFLFEYFSETQRNKGNFPGRFSGRQFSNSRSEMNVSTLELGDSALYLCASSRASGSGADTQYFGPGTRLTVL.

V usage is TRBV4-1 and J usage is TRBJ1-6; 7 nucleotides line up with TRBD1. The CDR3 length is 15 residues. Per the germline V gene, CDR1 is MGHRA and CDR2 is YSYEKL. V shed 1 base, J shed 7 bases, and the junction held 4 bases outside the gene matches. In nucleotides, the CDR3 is TGCGCCAGCAGCCAAGGAGGGGGCGAGAATTCACCCCTCCACTTT. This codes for CASSQGGGENSPLHF.

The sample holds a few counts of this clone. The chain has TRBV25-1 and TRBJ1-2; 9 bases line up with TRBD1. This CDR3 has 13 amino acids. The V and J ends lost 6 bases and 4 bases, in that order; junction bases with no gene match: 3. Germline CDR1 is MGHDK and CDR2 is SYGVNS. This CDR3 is CASRGQGIYGYTF. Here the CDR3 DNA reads TGTGCCAGCAGGGGACAGGGCATCTATGGCTACACCTTC.

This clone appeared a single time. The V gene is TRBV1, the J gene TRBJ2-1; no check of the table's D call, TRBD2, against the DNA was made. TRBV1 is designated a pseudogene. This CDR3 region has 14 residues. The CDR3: CTSSHGLRVDEQFF. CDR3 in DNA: TGCACCAGCAGCCACGGTTTAAGAGTCGATGAGCAGTTCTTC.

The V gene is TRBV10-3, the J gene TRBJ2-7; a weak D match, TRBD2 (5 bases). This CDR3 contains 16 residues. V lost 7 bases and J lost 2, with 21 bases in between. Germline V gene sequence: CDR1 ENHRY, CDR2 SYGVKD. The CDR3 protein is CAITRQGGIGTYEQYF. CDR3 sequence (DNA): TGTGCCATCACCCGACAAGGAGGAATCGGAACCTACGAGCAGTACTTC.

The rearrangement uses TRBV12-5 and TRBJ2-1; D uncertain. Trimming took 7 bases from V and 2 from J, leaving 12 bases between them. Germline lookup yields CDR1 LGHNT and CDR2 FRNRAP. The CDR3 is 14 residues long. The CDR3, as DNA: TGTGCTAGTGCCCCAACGTCTACCTACAATGAGCAGTTCTTC. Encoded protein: CASAPTSTYNEQFF. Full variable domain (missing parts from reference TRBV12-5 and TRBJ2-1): DARVTQTPRHKVTEMGQEVTMRCQPILGHNTVFWYRQTMMQGLELLAYFRNRAPLDDSGMPKDRFSAEMPDATLATLKIQPSEPRDSAVYFCASAPTSTYNEQFFGPGTRLTVL.

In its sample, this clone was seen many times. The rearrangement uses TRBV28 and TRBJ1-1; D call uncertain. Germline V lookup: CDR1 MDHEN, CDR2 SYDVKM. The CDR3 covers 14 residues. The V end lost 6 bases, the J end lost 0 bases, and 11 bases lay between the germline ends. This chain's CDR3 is CASRLGSMNTEAFF. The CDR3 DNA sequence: TGTGCCAGCAGATTAGGGAGCATGAACACTGAAGCTTTCTTT.

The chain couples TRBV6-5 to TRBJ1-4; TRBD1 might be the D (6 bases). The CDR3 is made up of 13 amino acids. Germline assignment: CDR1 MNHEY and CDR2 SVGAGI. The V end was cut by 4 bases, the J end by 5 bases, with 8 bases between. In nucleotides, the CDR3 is TGTGCCAGCAGTTGGACAGTCAATGAAAAACTGTTTTTT. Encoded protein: CASSWTVNEKLFF.

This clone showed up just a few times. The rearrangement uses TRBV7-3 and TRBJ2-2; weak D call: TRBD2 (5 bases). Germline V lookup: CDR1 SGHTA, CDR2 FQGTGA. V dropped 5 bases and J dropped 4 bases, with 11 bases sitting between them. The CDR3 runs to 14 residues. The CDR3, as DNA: TGTGCCAGCAGCCTCTTCGGAGGCACCGGGGAGCTGTTTTTT. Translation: CASSLFGGTGELFF.

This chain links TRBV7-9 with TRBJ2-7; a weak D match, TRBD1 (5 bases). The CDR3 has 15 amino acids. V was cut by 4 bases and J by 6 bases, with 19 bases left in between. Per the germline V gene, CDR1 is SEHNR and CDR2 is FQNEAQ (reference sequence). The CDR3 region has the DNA TGTGCCAGCAGCTCGAGGTCCAGGGTGGGTGGCGAGCAGTACTTC. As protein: CASSSRSRVGGEQYF.

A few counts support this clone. CDR3 in amino acids: CASSERDRGRNQPQHF. The CDR3 DNA reads TGCGCCAGCAGTGAGAGGGACAGGGGACGGAATCAGCCCCAGCATTTT. The chain employs TRBV10-2 and TRBJ1-5; 10 bases agree with TRBD1. This CDR3 comprises 16 residues. Germline-derived CDR1 and CDR2 are WSHSY and SAAADI. V was clipped by 2 bases and J by 4 bases; unmatched bases: 5.

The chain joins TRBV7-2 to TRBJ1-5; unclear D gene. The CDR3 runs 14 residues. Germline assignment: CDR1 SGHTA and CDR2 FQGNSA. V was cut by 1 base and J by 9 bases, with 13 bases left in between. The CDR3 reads CASSLESTYRPQHF. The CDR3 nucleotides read TGTGCCAGCAGCTTAGAATCGACATATCGGCCCCAGCATTTT.

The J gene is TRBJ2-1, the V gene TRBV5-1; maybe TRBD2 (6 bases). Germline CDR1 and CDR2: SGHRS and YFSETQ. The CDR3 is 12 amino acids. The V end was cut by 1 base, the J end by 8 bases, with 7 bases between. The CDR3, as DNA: TGCGCCAGCAGCTTGTGGAGGGATGAGCAGTTCTTC. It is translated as CASSLWRDEQFF. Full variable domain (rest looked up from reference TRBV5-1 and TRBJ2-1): KAGVTQTPRYLIKTRGQQVTLSCSPISGHRSVSWYQQTPGQGLQFLFEYFSETQRNKGNFPGRFSGRQFSNSRSEMNVSTLELGDSALYLCASSLWRDEQFFGPGTRLTVL.

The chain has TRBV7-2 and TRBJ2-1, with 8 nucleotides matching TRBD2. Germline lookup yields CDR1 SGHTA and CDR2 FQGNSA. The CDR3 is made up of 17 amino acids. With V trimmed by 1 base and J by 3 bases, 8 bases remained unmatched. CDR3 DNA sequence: TGTGCCAGCAGCTTAGAGGCAACGGGAGGGGGCTACAATGAGCAGTTCTTC. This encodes CASSLEATGGGYNEQFF.

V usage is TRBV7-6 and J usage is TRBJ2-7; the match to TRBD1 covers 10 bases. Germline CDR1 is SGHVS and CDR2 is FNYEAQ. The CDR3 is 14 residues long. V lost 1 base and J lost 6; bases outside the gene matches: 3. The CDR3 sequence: CASSLEGTGVEQYF. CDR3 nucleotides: TGTGCCAGCAGCTTAGAGGGGACAGGGGTCGAGCAGTACTTC.

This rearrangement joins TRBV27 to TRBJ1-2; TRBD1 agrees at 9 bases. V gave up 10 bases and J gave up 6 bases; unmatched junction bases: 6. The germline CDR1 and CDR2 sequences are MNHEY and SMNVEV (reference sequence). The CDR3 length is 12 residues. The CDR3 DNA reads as TGTGCCACTTGGGACAGGGAGGATGGCTACACCTTC. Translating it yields CATWDREDGYTF.

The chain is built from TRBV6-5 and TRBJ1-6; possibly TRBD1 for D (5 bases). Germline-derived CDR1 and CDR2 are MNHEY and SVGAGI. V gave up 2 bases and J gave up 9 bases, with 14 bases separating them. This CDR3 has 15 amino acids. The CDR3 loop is CASSYTGTGGSPLHF. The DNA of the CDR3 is TGTGCCAGCAGTTACACGGGGACGGGAGGTTCACCCCTCCACTTT.